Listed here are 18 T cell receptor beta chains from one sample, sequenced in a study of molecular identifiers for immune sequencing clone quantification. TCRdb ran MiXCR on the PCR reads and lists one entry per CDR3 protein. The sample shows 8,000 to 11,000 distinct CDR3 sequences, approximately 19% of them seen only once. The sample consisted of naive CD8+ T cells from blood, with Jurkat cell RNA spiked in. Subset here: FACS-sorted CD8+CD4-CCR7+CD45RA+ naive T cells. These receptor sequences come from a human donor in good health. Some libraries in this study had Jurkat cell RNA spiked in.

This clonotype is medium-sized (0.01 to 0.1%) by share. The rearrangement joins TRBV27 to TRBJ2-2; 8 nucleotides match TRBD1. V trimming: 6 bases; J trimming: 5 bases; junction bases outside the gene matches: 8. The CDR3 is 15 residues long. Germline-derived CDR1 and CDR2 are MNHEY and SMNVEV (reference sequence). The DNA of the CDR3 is TGTGCCAGCAGCGCCGGGACAGGTCGAACCGGGGAGCTGTTTTTT. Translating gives CASSAGTGRTGELFF.

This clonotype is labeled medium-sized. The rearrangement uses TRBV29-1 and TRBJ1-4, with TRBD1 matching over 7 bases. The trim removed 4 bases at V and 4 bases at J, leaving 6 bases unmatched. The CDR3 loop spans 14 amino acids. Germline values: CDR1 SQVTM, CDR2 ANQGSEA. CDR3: CSVVWTGLNEKLFF. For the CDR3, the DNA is TGCAGCGTTGTATGGACAGGCCTTAATGAAAAACTGTTTTTT.

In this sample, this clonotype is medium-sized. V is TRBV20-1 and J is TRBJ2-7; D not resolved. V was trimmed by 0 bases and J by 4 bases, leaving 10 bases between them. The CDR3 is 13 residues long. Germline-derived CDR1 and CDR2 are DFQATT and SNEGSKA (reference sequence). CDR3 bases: TGCAGTGCTAGAGAAAGGGATTCGTACGAGCAGTACTTC. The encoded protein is CSARERDSYEQYF.

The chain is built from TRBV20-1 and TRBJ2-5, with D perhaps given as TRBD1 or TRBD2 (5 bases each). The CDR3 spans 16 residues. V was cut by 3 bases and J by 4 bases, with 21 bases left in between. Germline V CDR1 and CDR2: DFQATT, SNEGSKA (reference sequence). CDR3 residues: CSARRLGDHGRETQYF. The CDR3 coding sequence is TGCAGTGCTAGGCGCCTCGGGGACCACGGTCGAGAGACCCAGTACTTC.

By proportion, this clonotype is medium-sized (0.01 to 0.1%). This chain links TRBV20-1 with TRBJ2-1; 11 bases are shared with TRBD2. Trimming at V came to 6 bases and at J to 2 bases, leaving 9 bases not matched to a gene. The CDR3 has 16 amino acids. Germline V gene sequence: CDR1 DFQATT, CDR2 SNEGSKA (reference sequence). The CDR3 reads CSATLPGLAAYNEQFF. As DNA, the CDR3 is TGCAGTGCGACTCTCCCGGGACTAGCGGCCTACAATGAGCAGTTCTTC.

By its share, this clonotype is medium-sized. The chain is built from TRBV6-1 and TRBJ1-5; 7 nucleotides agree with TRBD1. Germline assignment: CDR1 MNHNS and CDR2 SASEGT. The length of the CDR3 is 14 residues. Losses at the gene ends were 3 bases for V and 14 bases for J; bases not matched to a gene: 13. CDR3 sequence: CASSDLTAGTAEHF. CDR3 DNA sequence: TGTGCCAGCAGTGATTTAACTGCCGGGACAGCGGAGCATTTT.

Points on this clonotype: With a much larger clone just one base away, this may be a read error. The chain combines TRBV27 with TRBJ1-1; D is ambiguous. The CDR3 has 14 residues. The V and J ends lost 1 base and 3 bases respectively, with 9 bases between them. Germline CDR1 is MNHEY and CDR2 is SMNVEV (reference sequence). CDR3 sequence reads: CASSLFPPDTEAFF. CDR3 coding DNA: TGTGCCAGCAGTTTATTCCCCCCGGACACTGAAGCTTTCTTT.

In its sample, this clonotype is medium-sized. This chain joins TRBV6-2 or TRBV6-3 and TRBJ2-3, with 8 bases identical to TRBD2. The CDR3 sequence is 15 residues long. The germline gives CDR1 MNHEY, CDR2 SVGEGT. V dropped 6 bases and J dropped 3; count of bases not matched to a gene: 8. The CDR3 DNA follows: TGTGCCAGCAGCTGGGCGAGCGGGAGTACAGATACGCAGTATTTT. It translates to CASSWASGSTDTQYF.

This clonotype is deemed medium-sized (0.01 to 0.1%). The CDR3 DNA is TGTGCCAGCAGCTTAGAACGGACTAGCGGGAGAACGTATGAGCAGTTCTTC. Encoded protein: CASSLERTSGRTYEQFF. The J gene is TRBJ2-1, the V gene TRBV7-8; 13 bases align to TRBD2. Germline V lookup: CDR1 SGHVS, CDR2 FQNEAQ. J lost 8 bases, V lost 1 base, and 8 bases had no gene match. The CDR3 length is 17 residues.

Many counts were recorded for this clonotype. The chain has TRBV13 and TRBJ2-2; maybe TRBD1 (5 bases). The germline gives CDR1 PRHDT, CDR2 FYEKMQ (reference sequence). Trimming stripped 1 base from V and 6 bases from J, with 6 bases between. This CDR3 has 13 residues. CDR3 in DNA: TGTGCCAGCAGCTTAGAAGGGGCCGGGGAGCTGTTTTTT. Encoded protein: CASSLEGAGELFF.

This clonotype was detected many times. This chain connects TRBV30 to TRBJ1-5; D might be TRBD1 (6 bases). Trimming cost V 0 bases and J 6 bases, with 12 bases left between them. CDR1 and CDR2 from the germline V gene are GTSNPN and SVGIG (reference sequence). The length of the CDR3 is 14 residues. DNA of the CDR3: TGTGCCTGGAGTGTAAGGGGGGGTAGTCAGCCCCAGCATTTT. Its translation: CAWSVRGGSQPQHF.

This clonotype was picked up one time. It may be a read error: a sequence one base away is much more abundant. The chain's CDR3 is CAISRHGTGGSYEQYF. The CDR3 DNA follows: TGTGCCATCAGCAGACACGGGACTGGCGGGAGCTACGAGCAGTACTTC. The rearrangement joins TRBV15 to TRBJ2-7, with TRBD2 matching 7 bases. In germline, CDR1 is LNHNV, CDR2 YYDKDF (reference sequence). This CDR3 has 16 residues.

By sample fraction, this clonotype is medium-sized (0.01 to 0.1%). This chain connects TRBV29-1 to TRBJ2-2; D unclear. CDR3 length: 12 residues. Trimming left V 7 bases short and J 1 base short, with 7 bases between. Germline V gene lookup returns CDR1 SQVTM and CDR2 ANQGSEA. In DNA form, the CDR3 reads TGCAGCGCCGACTTGAACACCGGGGAGCTGTTTTTT. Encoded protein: CSADLNTGELFF.

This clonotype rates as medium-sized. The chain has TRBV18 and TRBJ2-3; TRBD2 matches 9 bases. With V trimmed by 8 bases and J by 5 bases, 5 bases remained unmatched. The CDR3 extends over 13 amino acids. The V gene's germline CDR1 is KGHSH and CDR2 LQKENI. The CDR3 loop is CASNGLARDTQYF. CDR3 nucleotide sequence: TGTGCCAGCAACGGACTAGCGAGAGATACGCAGTATTTT.

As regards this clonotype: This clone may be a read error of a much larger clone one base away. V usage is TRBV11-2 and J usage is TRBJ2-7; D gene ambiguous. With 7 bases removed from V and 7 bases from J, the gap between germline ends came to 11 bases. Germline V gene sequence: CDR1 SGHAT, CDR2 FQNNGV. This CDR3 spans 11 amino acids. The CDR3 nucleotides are TGTGCCAGCAACGCCTATGGTGAGCAGTACTTC. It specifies CASNAYGEQYF.

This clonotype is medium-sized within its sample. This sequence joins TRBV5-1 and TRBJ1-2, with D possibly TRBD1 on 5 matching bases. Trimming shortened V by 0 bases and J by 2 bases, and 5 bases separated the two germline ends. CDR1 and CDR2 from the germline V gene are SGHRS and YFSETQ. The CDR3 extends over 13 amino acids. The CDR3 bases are TGCGCCAGCAGCTTGGGGGGCAACTATGGCTACACCTTC. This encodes CASSLGGNYGYTF. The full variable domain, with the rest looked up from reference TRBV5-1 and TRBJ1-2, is KAGVTQTPRYLIKTRGQQVTLSCSPISGHRSVSWYQQTPGQGLQFLFEYFSETQRNKGNFPGRFSGRQFSNSRSEMNVSTLELGDSALYLCASSLGGNYGYTFGSGTRLTVV.

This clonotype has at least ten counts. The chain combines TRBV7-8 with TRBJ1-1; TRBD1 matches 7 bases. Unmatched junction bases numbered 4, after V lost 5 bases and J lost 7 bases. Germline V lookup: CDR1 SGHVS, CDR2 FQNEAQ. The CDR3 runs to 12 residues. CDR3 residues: CASSPGTVEAFF. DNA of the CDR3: TGTGCCAGCAGCCCCGGGACAGTTGAAGCTTTCTTT.

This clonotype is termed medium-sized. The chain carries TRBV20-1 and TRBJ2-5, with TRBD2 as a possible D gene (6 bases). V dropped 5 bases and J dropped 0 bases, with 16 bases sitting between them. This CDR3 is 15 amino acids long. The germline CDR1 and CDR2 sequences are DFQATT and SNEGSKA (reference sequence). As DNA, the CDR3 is TGCAGTGCTCGCGGAGGGAAGATCAACCAAGAGACCCAGTACTTC. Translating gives CSARGGKINQETQYF.